The 20 T cell receptor beta chains in this list originate from one sample, sequenced in a study of shared clonotypes between healthy human individuals (dated by TCRdb to the early 2020s). The library relied on the immunoSEQ multiplex PCR assay. The source is immuneACCESS, and TCRdb retained only in-frame sequences with V and J called. Part of the clones is not carried over; for the studies checked, unresolved V genes explain less than half of this, and the remainder is unexplained. For this sample the table gives hundreds of thousands of clones, of which around 72% were detected only once. Together, the top ten hold under 2% of the sample. Sequencing was done on a sample of memory CD4+ T cells sorted from blood. The intended sense of this specimen's cell subset or site label: CD45RA-negative fraction. The source of these receptors is a woman in her twenties or thirties in good health.

The V gene is TRBV27, the J gene TRBJ2-2; 8 positions agree with TRBD1. V dropped 7 bases and J dropped 9; count of bases not matched to a gene: 13. Germline CDR1 reads MNHEY; CDR2 reads SMNVEV (reference sequence). The CDR3 is made up of 15 amino acids. The DNA of the CDR3 is TGTGCCAGCACCACTATCAAGACAGGGGTCCGGGAGCTGTTTTTT. Translating gives CASTTIKTGVRELFF.

The V and J genes are TRBV11-2 and TRBJ2-1, with 8 bases fitting TRBD2. The CDR3 has 15 residues. Germline values: CDR1 SGHAT, CDR2 FQNNGV. The J segment lost 7 bases and the V segment lost 5 bases, leaving 10 bases of the junction unmatched. The CDR3 reads CASSARSGSWNEQFF. CDR3 nucleotides: TGTGCCAGCAGCGCGAGAAGCGGGAGTTGGAATGAGCAGTTCTTC.

CDR3 in DNA: TGTGCCAGCAGCAAATATGGGACAGGGGACTGGAACACTGAAGCTTTCTTT. Its protein product is CASSKYGTGDWNTEAFF. This rearrangement joins TRBV21-1 to TRBJ1-1; TRBD1, the table's D call, lacks a check against the DNA. TRBV21-1 is described as a pseudogene. The CDR3 has 17 residues.

The V gene is TRBV7-2, the J gene TRBJ2-3, with D perhaps TRBD2 (6 bases). This CDR3 is 13 amino acids long. Per germline, CDR1 SGHTA and CDR2 FQGNSA. V was shortened by 4 bases and J by 5 bases, with 10 bases between the two germline ends. Here the CDR3 DNA reads TGTGCCAGCAGCTACGGAGGGCTAGATACGCAGTATTTT. This codes for CASSYGGLDTQYF.

This chain joins TRBV28 and TRBJ1-2; D not resolved. The CDR3 has 15 amino acids. V was clipped by 4 bases and J by 8 bases, with 20 bases between them. The germline CDR1 and CDR2 sequences are MDHEN and SYDVKM. CDR3 sequence (DNA): TGTGCCAGCAGTTCCACCCATGGCTCGAGACGGGGCTACACCTTC. Amino acids: CASSSTHGSRRGYTF.

Concerning this clone itself: The same CDR3 also results from other DNA sequences found in this sample. The chain has TRBV6-5 and TRBJ2-7; TRBD1 matches 9 bases. The germline V gene has CDR1 MNHEY and CDR2 SVGAGI. The CDR3 consists of 12 residues. V was pared by 6 bases and J by 3 bases, with 0 bases of the junction left unmatched. Written as DNA, the CDR3 is TGTGCCAGCAGGACAGGGGGCTACGAGCAGTACTTC. Its translation is CASRTGGYEQYF.

This chain joins TRBV7-9 and TRBJ2-2; D possibly corresponds to TRBD2 (6 bases). The V and J ends lost 8 bases and 7 bases respectively, with 17 bases between them. The germline V gene has CDR1 SEHNR and CDR2 FQNEAQ (reference sequence). This CDR3 spans 14 amino acids. The CDR3 loop reads CASEGAQAGGELFF. The CDR3 region has the DNA TGTGCCAGCGAAGGGGCCCAAGCGGGCGGGGAGCTGTTTTTT.

The rearrangement uses TRBV29-1 and TRBJ1-3; the D is unclear. Trimming left V 6 bases short and J 3 bases short, with 6 bases between. Germline V gene lookup returns CDR1 SQVTM and CDR2 ANQGSEA. The CDR3 covers 11 residues. The CDR3 region has the DNA TGCAGCGTCGAACTTGGAAACACCATATATTTT. Translating gives CSVELGNTIYF.

CDR3 sequence reads: CASSTPAGPSGNEQFF. CDR3 nucleotides: TGTGCCAGTAGTACCCCGGCAGGGCCCTCTGGCAATGAGCAGTTCTTC. This chain links TRBV19 with TRBJ2-1, with D perhaps TRBD1 (5 bases). The germline V gene has CDR1 LNHDA and CDR2 SQIVND (reference sequence). This CDR3 is built from 16 residues. Deletions cut 4 bases from V and 6 bases from J, with 19 bases between. Complete variable domain (other parts from reference TRBV19 and TRBJ2-1): DGGITQSPKYLFRKEGQNVTLSCEQNLNHDAMYWYRQDPGQGLRLIYYSQIVNDFQKGDIAEGYSVSREKKESFPLTVTSAQKNPTAFYLCASSTPAGPSGNEQFFGPGTRLTVL.

This clone was seen a handful of times. The genes are TRBV19 and TRBJ1-1; D is uncertain. Germline loops: CDR1 LNHDA, CDR2 SQIVND (reference sequence). The CDR3 covers 15 residues. V gave up 5 bases and J gave up 1 base, with 14 bases separating them. In nucleotides, the CDR3 is TGTGCCAGTAGTTCCGAGAGGACGGGGAACACTGAAGCTTTCTTT. This encodes CASSSERTGNTEAFF.

The chain has TRBV6-5 and TRBJ2-2, with 7 bases fitting TRBD2. V gave up 0 bases and J gave up 4 bases; unmatched junction bases: 2. Germline V CDR1 and CDR2: MNHEY, SVGAGI. The length of the CDR3 is 15 residues. CDR3 in amino acids: CASSYSWTSTGELFF. The CDR3 nucleotides read TGTGCCAGCAGTTACTCGTGGACTAGCACCGGGGAGCTGTTTTTT.

The chain is built from TRBV27 and TRBJ2-7; TRBD2 matches 15 bases. Germline V gene lookup returns CDR1 MNHEY and CDR2 SMNVEV (reference sequence). V trimming: 8 bases; J trimming: 5 bases; junction bases outside the gene matches: 7. The CDR3 covers 15 residues. The CDR3 bases are TGTGCCAGCCAAAGGACTAGCGGGAGGGTACACGAGCAGTACTTC. This encodes CASQRTSGRVHEQYF.

The V call is TRBV27, the J call TRBJ2-1; D not resolved. Looked up from germline, CDR1 is MNHEY and CDR2 is SMNVEV (reference sequence). With 1 base removed from V and 0 bases from J, the gap between germline ends came to 7 bases. The CDR3 loop spans 15 amino acids. The CDR3 here is CASSLWRTSYNEQFF. For the CDR3, the DNA is TGTGCCAGCAGTTTATGGCGGACCTCCTACAATGAGCAGTTCTTC.

This chain joins TRBV6-6 and TRBJ2-5; a possible D gene is TRBD1 (6 bases). Germline CDR1 MNHNY, CDR2 SVGAGI (reference sequence). Trimming removed 2 bases from V and 10 bases from J, with 11 bases in between. The CDR3 extends over 12 amino acids. CDR3 nucleotides: TGTGCCAGCAGTTACGAGGGGGTGGGCCAGTACTTC. Translation gives CASSYEGVGQYF.

The J gene is TRBJ1-2, the V gene TRBV27, with D uncertain. This CDR3 is built from 13 residues. Trimming left V 5 bases short and J 2 bases short, with 9 bases between. CDR1 is MNHEY and CDR2 is SMNVEV in the germline V gene (reference sequence). CDR3 nucleotides: TGTGCCAGCAGTCCGAGTGTGAACTATGGCTACACCTTC. Translating it yields CASSPSVNYGYTF.

The chain has TRBV29-1 and TRBJ2-3; D not certain. The CDR3 contains 14 residues. Germline V gives CDR1 SQVTM, CDR2 ANQGSEA. The V and J ends lost 3 bases and 3 bases respectively, with 13 bases between them. CDR3 in DNA: TGCAGCGTTGATGCCTCATGGGGAACAGATACGCAGTATTTT. Its translation is CSVDASWGTDTQYF.

The CDR3 bases are TGTGCCAGCTCACTTCGCGGGACAGGGGGCTTTGAGACCCAGTACTTC. Amino acid sequence: CASSLRGTGGFETQYF. The genes are TRBV18 and TRBJ2-5; 12 bases map to TRBD1. Germline trimming cut 4 bases from V and 5 bases from J; bases unmatched to any gene: 8. CDR3 length equals 16 residues. Germline V gene sequence: CDR1 KGHSH, CDR2 LQKENI.

This clone was observed a few times. This chain uses TRBV30 with TRBJ1-5; 7 bases agree with TRBD1. The CDR3 length is 15 residues. CDR1 GTSNPN and CDR2 SVGIG come from the germline V gene (reference sequence). V shed 4 bases, J shed 2 bases, and the junction held 8 bases outside the gene matches. CDR3 protein: CAWTHPTGGNQPQHF. In nucleotides, the CDR3 is TGTGCCTGGACGCATCCCACAGGGGGCAATCAGCCCCAGCATTTT.

CDR3 in amino acids: CASTEDRETGYTF. Here the CDR3 DNA reads TGTGCCAGCACCGAGGACAGGGAAACTGGCTACACCTTC. The V and J genes are TRBV6-1 and TRBJ1-2; 8 bases are shared with TRBD1. V dropped 7 bases and J dropped 7; count of bases not matched to a gene: 8. Looked up from germline, CDR1 is MNHNS and CDR2 is SASEGT. The CDR3 is 13 amino acids.

The gene calls are TRBV9 and TRBJ2-2, with 7 bases fitting TRBD2. V lost 2 bases and J lost 10; bases outside the gene matches: 8. The germline V gene has CDR1 SGDLS and CDR2 YYNGEE. The CDR3 is 14 residues long. The CDR3 DNA sequence: TGTGCCAGCAGCGTTCGGGGAGGGTCAGAGGAGCTGTTTTTT. This gives the protein CASSVRGGSEELFF.